This T cell receptor beta chain emerged from a study of T cells in Graves' hyperthyroidism and ophthalmopathy (dated by TCRdb to between 2019 and 2020). Study-wide context: Peripheral blood samples were taken at initial diagnosis, before any treatment was given. To identify distinguishing TCR V-J signatures, a discovery cohort of around 100 patients was used, comprising 40 to 45 with Graves' ophthalmopathy and some 60 with stable Graves' hyperthyroidism. Prospective prediction of ophthalmopathy was tested in an independent validation cohort consisting of some 19 hyperthyroidism patients and about 17 patients who later progressed to ophthalmopathy. For training and testing, the 100 or so patients in the discovery cohort were randomly divided in a 7:3 ratio. In addition, the study compared T-cell repertoires in thyroid tissue and in blood from about 6 Graves' hyperthyroidism patients. Once sampling was done, hyperthyroidism patients were given methimazole at a starting dose of 30 mg daily, whereas ophthalmopathy patients were given high-dose intravenous methylprednisolone. TCR Vbeta CDR3 sequencing of some 140 peripheral blood samples (43 ophthalmopathy, under 80 hyperthyroidism and approximately 17 progressor patients) is reported in the paper. What the authors observed across the whole study: Most expanded thyroid clonotypes (frequency above 0.001) were also detected in blood, a finding suggesting that blood repertoires may reflect thyroid immune responses. Ophthalmopathy was separated from stable hyperthyroidism by a 13 V-J signature model, with about 88% sensitivity and about 84% specificity obtained in cross-validation and 80%/75% obtained in testing. Sample size was not statistically predetermined, and blinding of investigators to group allocation was not performed. In validation, the model predicted progression to ophthalmopathy with over 60% sensitivity and about 73% specificity, a median of 6.5 months before onset.

The table lists this clonotype with a few counts. This clone's antigen is unknown. Base qualities are missing; no much larger clone stands one base away. V sheds 1 base and J sheds 0 bases, leaving 7 bases between their ends. The cysteine opens and the phenylalanine closes a CDR3 of 14 amino acids. CDR3 DNA only is kept here, 42 bases in frame from base 1. CDR1 SGDLS and CDR2 YYNGEE are derived from the germline V gene. The hyperthyroidism patients were between 18 and 65 years old and newly diagnosed, with a disease duration of less than 2 months. The study excluded patients with uncontrolled infections, other autoimmune diseases, pregnancy or lactation. Clinical symptoms, serum thyroxine and TRAb, thyroid ultrasound, and orbital computed tomography formed the basis for the diagnoses. For progressor patients, blood was drawn at the first diagnosis of hyperthyroidism, before any ophthalmopathy symptoms had appeared. Ficoll-Paque density gradient centrifugation was used to isolate PBMCs from about 9.4 ml of fresh peripheral blood. Progressor patients were defined as those initially diagnosed with Graves' hyperthyroidism in whom ophthalmopathy developed during follow-up. Total RNA was extracted with Trizol reagent, and quality was checked on an Agilent 2100 Bioanalyzer.

TCR beta CDR3 regions were amplified from RNA transcripts. The TCR CDR3 was subjected to a first round of RT-PCR using the HTBI primer set and the Qiagen OneStep RT-PCR kit. Libraries were constructed in a second round of multiplex PCR, after which size selection and purification were carried out. The libraries were sequenced on an Illumina HiSeq2000 using paired-end 100 bp reads. In the original analysis: SOAPnuke was used to process the raw data, with reads discarded if the reads contained adapters or uncalled bases, had a mean Phred below 15, or lacked an exact constant-primer or identifier match. COPE v1.2.5 was used to merge the high-quality paired reads, and each unique nucleotide sequence was defined as a clonotype. MiTCR v1.1 was used to align clonotypes to the IMGT TRBV, TRBD and TRBJ reference segments. Only V-J combinations with frequency above 0.0001, covering 99% to 99.2% of repertoires, were analysed. A TCS score was defined as the ratio of F50 (clonal expansion) to E x V (chaos), with BLOSUM62-based TCRdist applied between CDR3 peptides within each V-J. Welch's t-statistics and random forest reduced around 520 V-J features to some 14, which were used in a naive Bayes classifier (R e1071). Through fastp at Q25 and MiXCR, TCRdb rebuilt clones from the public reads, retaining in-frame beta chains. Every entry covers one CDR3 protein and lists the most common genes and DNA from its rows. The V and J calls follow TCRdb's processing rather than the paper's. This sample comprises some 400,000 distinct CDR3 sequences, approximately 15% of them detected only once. The ten largest make up around 20% of the sample.

The sequenced sample was blood. The chain links TRBV9 with TRBJ1-2, with the identity of the D gene unclear. The clonotype was recovered from a man aged 25 to 45 with Graves' hyperthyroidism that later progressed to Graves' ophthalmopathy. CDR3 sequence: CASSVSGSNYGYTF. The nucleotide sequence reads as follows: TGTGCCAGCAGCGTATCAGGTTCTAACTATGGCTACACCTTC.